Below, one T cell receptor (beta chain) is given with its context. The antigen it binds to is not known. There are no base qualities to consult, and no much larger clone falls within one base. The library was obtained by 5' RACE. The data were produced on an Illumina HiSeq 2500. A second roughly 6 to 12 cycle PCR used a sample-barcoded 5' primer and a J-beta primer mix. A unique molecular identifier was introduced onto each TCR beta cDNA molecule by a template-switch 5' adaptor carrying 12 random nucleotides. At least 2.5 million CDR3-containing paired-end reads were obtained from each sample. The Mint cDNA synthesis kit, primed by a TRBC-specific oligonucleotide, was used to synthesize first-strand cDNA from all RNA. After uracil-DNA glycosylase treatment, a first 18-cycle PCR used universal primers M1SS and BC2_uni_R on all cDNA. In the source study's methods: For normalization, 1 million high-quality reads were randomly selected from each sample, with every read carrying a distinct molecular identifier. Reads with shared molecular identifiers were discarded instead of being binned into consensus sequences. CDR3 identification, clonotype clustering and error correction used MiTCR with a Q25 quality threshold and the strictest error-elimination algorithm. Lower-bound total TCR beta diversity was estimated with a nonparametric unseen species model using Euler transformation. Using fastp at Q25 and MiXCR, TCRdb reprocessed the public reads and kept productive beta chains. Entries that share a CDR3 protein sequence are merged under the most common genes and DNA. These V and J calls originate from TCRdb's pipeline instead of the authors' own analysis. The sample table lists around 750,000 distinct CDR3 sequences, approximately 55% of them with a count of one. The top ten clonotypes cover roughly two fifths of the sample.

The roughly 37 donors, aged 6 to 90 years, were systemically healthy Caucasian individuals from Russia. Each donor gave ten milliliters of peripheral blood, collected into EDTA-treated Vacutainer tubes. Ficoll-Paque density-gradient centrifugation was used to isolate PBMCs, with at least 6 million obtained per sample. Trizol reagent was used to extract total RNA from the PBMCs, yielding at least 5.5 micrograms per sample. For every donor, flow cytometry on a PBMC aliquot measured the percentage of naive CD45RAhigh/CD27high T cells. The sample is drawn from a study of blood T cells in healthy people across ages (dated by TCRdb to between 2014 and 2016). Study-wide context: In model experiments, template switching captured about one uniquely barcoded TCR beta cDNA molecule for every two T cells. To avoid experimental bias, donors of different ages were spread randomly across the sequencing lanes. For two donors (one aged 18 to 30 and one aged 80 or older), the study analyzed two additional independent replicas of 1 million unique cDNA reads from the same blood draw. Four age groups were formed from the donors: young (average roughly 16 years), middle-aged (roughly 38), aged (about 62) and long-lived (82). To track age-related changes in TCR beta repertoire diversity, the study relied on deep sequencing normalized with unique cDNA molecular identifiers.

The CDR3 holds 11 amino acids from the cysteine to the phenylalanine. Of all the DNA, just the CDR3 is kept, 33 bases in frame from base 1. In the germline V gene (reference sequence), CDR1 corresponds to LNHNV and CDR2 to YYDKDF. Trimming at the junction amounts to 3 bases on V and 10 bases on J, and the germline ends lie 7 bases apart. Broad study findings and their caveats: Total diversity estimates from one million sequenced T cells were considered lower bounds and underestimates. A strong correlation was found between observed TCR beta diversity and the percentage of naive T cells measured by flow cytometry. Compared with the aged group, the long-lived group had more naive CD4+ T cells, fewer expanded clones and increased TCR diversity, a pattern suggesting age selection. As age increased, observed TCR beta diversity per million T cells dropped in a roughly linear way, and a significant reduction was already evident by age 40. Because profiling used bulk unsorted PBMCs, naive and antigen-experienced compartments could not be compared conclusively. Because donor CMV infection status was unknown, age-related changes in expanded clonotypes were potentially confounded.

The chain joins TRBV15 to TRBJ2-1, with the D gene call left open. Material: blood. The origin of this receptor is a man aged 80 or over in good health. The DNA sequence is given as TGTGCCACCAGCAGGGCCTCCGAGCAGTTCTTC. It translates to CATSRASEQFF.